This TCR beta chain was recorded in a study of shared clonotypes between healthy human individuals. The wider study: CD8 memory received one plate per donor, CD8 naive two, CD4 memory three and CD4 naive three. General observations from the study: Depth was large, yet rarefaction showed that sorted-subset sequencing was incomplete.

Trimming pared 6 bases from V and 6 bases from J, leaving 9 bases between. CDR3 length: 12 amino acids. Per the germline V gene, CDR1 is ENHRY and CDR2 is SYGVKD. As for this clone: What it recognizes is unknown.

The repertoire was sequenced with immunoSEQ multiplex PCR; TCRdb's copy has only in-frame clones and lacks some. The sample holds 1,500,000 or so clones, over 95% seen once. The TCR comes from a man under 40 in good health. Source material: naive CD4+ T cells sorted from blood. As for subset: CD45RA+ positively selected. The rearrangement uses TRBV10-3 and TRBJ2-1; the D is unclear. This chain's CDR3 is CAIRPGSNEQFF. CDR3 DNA sequence: TGTGCCATCAGACCAGGCTCCAATGAGCAGTTCTTC.